These 27 T cell receptor beta chains came from one sample sequenced in a study of blood T cell repertoires in COVID-19. Data came from immunoSEQ multiplex PCR; TCRdb stores just in-frame clones and leaves some out. The sample lists 150,000 or so clones, about 76% occurring once. The specimen was peripheral blood. Receptor source: a woman between 70 and 85 years old with COVID-19, enrolled during active disease.

CDR3 sequence (DNA): TGCAGCGCCTCGGTGAACACTGAAGCTTTCTTT. This translates into CSASVNTEAFF. This sequence joins TRBV29-1 and TRBJ1-1; no definite D call. CDR3 length equals 11 residues. Germline CDR1 SQVTM, CDR2 ANQGSEA. V dropped 7 bases and J dropped 0 bases, with 6 bases sitting between them.

This clone came up a few times. The chain has TRBV14 and TRBJ2-1; D gene unclear. The germline gives CDR1 SGHDN, CDR2 FVKESK. This CDR3 is built from 15 residues. Trimming stripped 4 bases from V and 9 bases from J, with 19 bases between. Written as DNA, the CDR3 is TGTGCCAGCAGCCTCGGGTCTCTAAGTCCAACTGAGCAGTTCTTC. Its translation: CASSLGSLSPTEQFF.

The rearrangement uses TRBV4-3 and TRBJ2-3; no clear D gene. CDR3 size: 13 residues. With 0 bases removed from V and 6 bases from J, the gap between germline ends came to 7 bases. Germline V gives CDR1 LGHNA, CDR2 YSLEER. Here the CDR3 DNA reads TGCGCCAGCAGCCAAGAGAGGCGGGATACGCAGTATTTT. It is translated as CASSQERRDTQYF.

The genes are TRBV6-5 and TRBJ1-2; D perhaps matches TRBD1 (5 bases). V lost 5 bases to trimming and J lost 7 bases, with 20 bases between them. This CDR3 is 15 amino acids long. Germline CDR1 MNHEY, CDR2 SVGAGI. CDR3 residues: CASSTREGTMAGYTF. CDR3 sequence (DNA): TGTGCCAGCAGTACCCGGGAGGGGACTATGGCTGGCTACACCTTC.

This chain connects TRBV15 to TRBJ1-2; tentative D call: TRBD1 (5 bases). This CDR3 has 14 amino acids. Trimming pared 0 bases from V and 7 bases from J, leaving 12 bases between. The germline CDR1 and CDR2 sequences are LNHNV and YYDKDF (reference sequence). CDR3 protein: CATSRDGGIGGYTF. The CDR3 region has the DNA TGTGCCACCAGCAGAGACGGGGGGATCGGTGGCTACACCTTC.

The chain carries TRBV5-4 and TRBJ2-6, with TRBD1 matching over 9 bases. J was trimmed by 0 bases and V by 6 bases; bases with no gene match: 13. Germline CDR1 is SGHNT and CDR2 is YYREEE (reference sequence). The CDR3 totals 19 residues. The CDR3 loop is CASTGGPGQGSSGANVLTF. The CDR3 nucleotides read TGTGCCAGCACAGGGGGACCGGGACAGGGATCCTCTGGGGCCAACGTCCTGACTTTC.

In this sample, this clone turned up a few times. The chain links TRBV11-2 to TRBJ1-2; D is undetermined. V lost 5 bases and J lost 4, with 8 bases in between. The CDR3 is made up of 12 amino acids. Germline V gene sequence: CDR1 SGHAT, CDR2 FQNNGV. CDR3 in DNA: TGTGCCAGCAGCCAGTGGGCCTATGGCTACACCTTC. Translation gives CASSQWAYGYTF.

The rearrangement uses TRBV4-3 and TRBJ2-7; a weak D match, TRBD2 (6 bases). The germline CDR1 and CDR2 sequences are LGHNA and YSLEER. With 4 bases removed from V and 1 base from J, the gap between germline ends came to 14 bases. The CDR3 is made up of 15 amino acids. The CDR3 reads CASSLELEGSYEQYF. DNA of the CDR3: TGCGCCAGCAGCCTAGAACTGGAGGGGTCCTACGAGCAGTACTTC.

The rearrangement joins TRBV4-3 to TRBJ1-2; no clear D gene. CDR3 size: 14 residues. In germline, CDR1 is LGHNA, CDR2 YSLEER. V dropped 1 base and J dropped 4 bases, with 10 bases sitting between them. The chain's CDR3 is CASSQGGSSYGYTF. DNA of the CDR3: TGCGCCAGCAGCCAAGGAGGGAGCTCCTATGGCTACACCTTC.

The J gene is TRBJ2-1, the V gene TRBV3-1 (or the pseudogene TRBV3-2), with D possibly matching TRBD2 (6 bases). V was shortened by 6 bases and J by 6 bases, with 12 bases between the two germline ends. The V gene's germline CDR1 is LGHDT and CDR2 YNNKEL (reference sequence). The CDR3 contains 13 residues. As DNA, the CDR3 is TGTGCCAGCAGACCTAGCGCTGGCAATGAGCAGTTCTTC. It translates to CASRPSAGNEQFF.

The rearrangement links TRBV6-2 or TRBV6-3 to TRBJ2-6; TRBD1 aligns across 7 bases. CDR3 size: 16 residues. V was pared by 2 bases and J by 4 bases, with 5 bases of the junction left unmatched. Looked up from germline, CDR1 is MNHEY and CDR2 is SVGEGT. CDR3 protein: CASSYVTGVGANVLTF. In DNA form, the CDR3 reads TGTGCCAGCAGTTACGTAACAGGGGTCGGGGCCAACGTCCTGACTTTC.

The rearrangement joins TRBV2 to TRBJ1-1, with 9 bases matching TRBD1. The CDR3 sequence is 17 residues long. V shed 7 bases and J 6 bases; nucleotides not matched to a gene: 18. Per the germline V gene, CDR1 is SNHLY and CDR2 is FYNNEI. CDR3 DNA: TGTGCCAGCACCTTGGACAGGGGTCTGGGTTATTTCCCTGAAGCTTTCTTT. As protein: CASTLDRGLGYFPEAFF.

This clone was picked up a small number of times. The chain has TRBV19 and TRBJ1-5, with D maybe TRBD1 (6 bases). Germline V gene data show CDR1 as LNHDA and CDR2 as SQIVND (reference sequence). Trimming took off 7 bases at V and 3 bases at J, with 10 bases between the two ends. The CDR3 extends over 13 amino acids. The CDR3 loop reads CASKDSTNQPQHF. The CDR3 bases are TGTGCCAGTAAGGACAGCACCAATCAGCCCCAGCATTTT.

This rearrangement joins TRBV30 to TRBJ2-1; a weak D match, TRBD2 (5 bases). This CDR3 has 12 residues. V lost 1 base, J lost 8 bases, and 9 bases lay in between. Germline lookup yields CDR1 GTSNPN and CDR2 SVGIG (reference sequence). In DNA form, the CDR3 reads TGTGCCTGGAGTGCATTACTAGATGAGCAGTTCTTC. This codes for CAWSALLDEQFF.

This rearrangement joins TRBV5-1 to TRBJ2-5; D unclear. V lost 1 base and J 4 bases, leaving 11 bases between the germline ends. Germline V gene sequence: CDR1 SGHRS, CDR2 YFSETQ. The CDR3 has 14 residues. CDR3 nucleotides: TGCGCCAGCAGCTTGAACCCCGGTGGAGAGACCCAGTACTTC. As protein: CASSLNPGGETQYF.

About this clone itself: Additional DNA sequences in this sample encode the identical CDR3. V is TRBV5-1 and J is TRBJ1-2; TRBD1 aligns across 10 bases. The V gene end was trimmed by 3 bases and the J gene end by 2 bases; junction bases not matched to a gene: 4. Germline V gives CDR1 SGHRS, CDR2 YFSETQ. This CDR3 is built from 15 residues. CDR3 sequence (DNA): TGCGCCAGCAGCTGGGGACAGGGGTTGAACTATGGCTACACCTTC. It encodes CASSWGQGLNYGYTF. The full variable domain, its missing parts supplied by reference TRBV5-1 and TRBJ1-2, is KAGVTQTPRYLIKTRGQQVTLSCSPISGHRSVSWYQQTPGQGLQFLFEYFSETQRNKGNFPGRFSGRQFSNSRSEMNVSTLELGDSALYLCASSWGQGLNYGYTFGSGTRLTVV.

In its sample, this clone was seen once. The chain uses TRBV7-6 and TRBJ1-1, with TRBD1 matching over 8 bases. The J segment lost 4 bases and the V segment lost 5 bases, leaving 9 bases of the junction unmatched. This CDR3 region has 15 residues. CDR1 and CDR2 from the germline V gene are SGHVS and FNYEAQ. CDR3 DNA sequence: TGTGCCAGCAGCCAACCCACAGGGGGTCTCACTGAAGCTTTCTTT. Protein: CASSQPTGGLTEAFF.

The chain joins TRBV19 to TRBJ2-3; D gene unclear. The CDR3 runs to 12 residues. Germline-derived CDR1 and CDR2 are LNHDA and SQIVND (reference sequence). V dropped 6 bases and J dropped 4 bases, with 8 bases sitting between them. The CDR3 loop is CASRRSPDTQYF. CDR3 DNA: TGTGCCAGTAGGCGTAGCCCAGATACGCAGTATTTT.

J is TRBJ2-7 and V is TRBV5-4; TRBD1 aligns across 11 bases. V lost 7 bases, J lost 2 bases, and 2 bases stayed unmatched. Germline V gene data show CDR1 as SGHNT and CDR2 as YYREEE (reference sequence). This CDR3 comprises 13 residues. CDR3 nucleotide sequence: TGTGCCAGCGGGACAGGGGGAACCTACGAGCAGTACTTC. Translating gives CASGTGGTYEQYF.

This clone was seen just once. The genes are TRBV5-4 and TRBJ2-3, with D uncertain. Germline CDR1 reads SGHNT; CDR2 reads YYREEE (reference sequence). The CDR3 contains 13 residues. V was cut by 0 bases and J by 6 bases, with 8 bases left in between. The CDR3 sequence: CASSLGLLDTQYF. The CDR3 coding sequence is TGTGCCAGCAGCTTGGGACTCTTGGATACGCAGTATTTT. Full variable domain (remainder filled in from reference TRBV5-4 and TRBJ2-3): ETGVTQSPTHLIKTRGQQVTLRCSSQSGHNTVSWYQQALGQGPQFIFQYYREEENGRGNFPPRFSGLQFPNYSSELNVNALELDDSALYLCASSLGLLDTQYFGPGTRLTVL.

V usage is TRBV29-1 and J usage is TRBJ1-2, with D tentatively TRBD1 (5 bases). This CDR3 is built from 14 residues. The germline V gene has CDR1 SQVTM and CDR2 ANQGSEA. V lost 8 bases, J lost 5 bases, and 21 bases lay in between. The CDR3 DNA sequence: TGCAGCTTCTCGCCGACGGGGGAGCGGTATGGCTACACCTTC. It encodes CSFSPTGERYGYTF.

The chain links TRBV30 to TRBJ1-5; 8 bases line up with TRBD1. Germline CDR1 reads GTSNPN; CDR2 reads SVGIG (reference sequence). V gave up 2 bases and J gave up 6 bases; unmatched junction bases: 6. The CDR3 is 14 amino acids. The CDR3 coding sequence is TGTGCCTGGAGTTTAGACAGGGGCGGTCAGCCCCAGCATTTT. This sequence encodes CAWSLDRGGQPQHF.

V usage is TRBV19 and J usage is TRBJ1-6; the D gene is possibly TRBD1 (6 bases). Germline V gives CDR1 LNHDA, CDR2 SQIVND (reference sequence). Deletions cut 7 bases from V and 4 bases from J, with 17 bases between. The CDR3 covers 16 residues. This chain's CDR3 is CASNLHGGPYNSPLHF. The CDR3 DNA follows: TGTGCCAGTAACCTTCATGGGGGCCCTTATAATTCACCCCTCCACTTT.

This chain uses TRBV5-1 with TRBJ2-1; D uncertain. Per germline, CDR1 SGHRS and CDR2 YFSETQ. The V and J ends lost 4 bases and 7 bases respectively, with 12 bases between them. The CDR3 consists of 13 residues. CDR3 region: CASSSETGNEQFF. The CDR3 DNA reads TGCGCCAGCAGCAGCGAAACTGGAAATGAGCAGTTCTTC.

J is TRBJ1-4 and V is TRBV7-9; D might be TRBD1 (6 bases). Trimming removed 5 bases from V and 8 bases from J, with 9 bases in between. This CDR3 spans 12 amino acids. Germline CDR1 is SEHNR and CDR2 is FQNEAQ (reference sequence). This CDR3 reads CASSNRDEKLFF. CDR3 DNA: TGTGCCAGCAGCAACAGGGACGAAAAACTGTTTTTT.

The chain uses TRBV2 and TRBJ1-2, with 8 bases that match TRBD1. The CDR3 contains 14 residues. J was trimmed by 5 bases and V by 7 bases; bases with no gene match: 9. CDR1 is SNHLY, CDR2 FYNNEI, per germline. The CDR3 sequence: CASTPGQGGYGYTF. The CDR3 region has the DNA TGTGCCAGCACTCCCGGACAGGGCGGGTATGGCTACACCTTC.

The chain has TRBV11-2 and TRBJ1-5, with D unresolved. CDR1 and CDR2 from the germline V gene are SGHAT and FQNNGV. V lost 5 bases, J lost 6 bases, and 17 bases lay in between. CDR3 size: 15 residues. The CDR3 DNA sequence: TGTGCCAGCAGCGCGGGGATGGGTGAAGCTCAGCCCCAGCATTTT. This encodes CASSAGMGEAQPQHF.